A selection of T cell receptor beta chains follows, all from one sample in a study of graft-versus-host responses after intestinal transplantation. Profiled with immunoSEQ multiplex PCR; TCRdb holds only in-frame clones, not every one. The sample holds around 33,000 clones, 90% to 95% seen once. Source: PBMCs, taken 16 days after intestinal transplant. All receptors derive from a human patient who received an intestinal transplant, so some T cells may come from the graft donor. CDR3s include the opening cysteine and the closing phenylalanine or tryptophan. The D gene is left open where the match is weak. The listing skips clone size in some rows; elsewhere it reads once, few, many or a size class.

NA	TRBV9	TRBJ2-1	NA	CASSYTGISSYNEQFF	TGTGCCAGCAGCTATACGGGAATAAGCTCCTACAATGAGCAGTTCTTC
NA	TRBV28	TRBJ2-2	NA	CASSLQGRTGELFF	TGTGCCAGCAGTTTACAAGGGCGCACCGGGGAGCTGTTTTTT
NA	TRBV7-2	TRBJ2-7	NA	CASSFPGVAYEQYF	TGTGCCAGCAGCTTCCCCGGGGTAGCCTACGAGCAGTACTTC
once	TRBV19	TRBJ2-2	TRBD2	CASSRGLAGDTGELFF	TGTGCCAGTAGTAGGGGACTAGCGGGAGACACCGGGGAGCTGTTTTTT
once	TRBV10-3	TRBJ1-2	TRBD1	CAIRPTGKTGYTF	TGTGCCATCAGACCGACAGGGAAGACCGGCTACACCTTC
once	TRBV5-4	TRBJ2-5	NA	CASSSDDSLETQYF	TGTGCCAGCAGCTCGGACGATAGTTTAGAGACCCAGTACTTC
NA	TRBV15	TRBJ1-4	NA	CATSRVGQANEKLFF	TGTGCCACCAGCAGAGTAGGGCAGGCTAATGAAAAACTGTTTTTT
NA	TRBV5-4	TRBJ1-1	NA	CASSLIHEGRGTEAFF	TGTGCCAGCAGCTTGATTCATGAGGGGCGAGGCACTGAAGCTTTCTTT
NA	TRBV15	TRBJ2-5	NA	CATSRDWGEQETQYF	TGTGCCACCAGCAGAGATTGGGGAGAACAAGAGACCCAGTACTTC
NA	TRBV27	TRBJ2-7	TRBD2	CASKEREHEQYF	TGTGCCAGCAAGGAGCGGGAACACGAGCAGTACTTC
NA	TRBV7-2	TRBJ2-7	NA	CASSLEQGPREQYF	TGTGCCAGCAGCTTAGAACAGGGCCCTCGCGAGCAGTACTTC
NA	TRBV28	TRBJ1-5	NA	CASSLDYSNQPQHF	TGTGCCAGCAGCCTCGATTATAGCAATCAGCCCCAGCATTTT
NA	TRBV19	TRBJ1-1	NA	CASSRGTYTEAFF	TGTGCCAGTAGTAGAGGGACATACACTGAAGCTTTCTTT
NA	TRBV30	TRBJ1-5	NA	CAWSVQRDQPQHF	TGTGCCTGGAGTGTACAGAGGGATCAGCCCCAGCATTTT
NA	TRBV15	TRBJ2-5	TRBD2	CATSSRSLAGETQYF	TGTGCCACCAGCTCTAGGTCACTAGCGGGAGAGACCCAGTACTTC
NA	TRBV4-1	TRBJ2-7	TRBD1	CASSQDKWGQGSYEQYF	TGCGCCAGCAGCCAAGACAAGTGGGGACAGGGATCCTACGAGCAGTACTTC
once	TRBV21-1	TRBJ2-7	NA	CASSKNPQYEQYF	TGTGCCAGCAGCAAAAACCCGCAGTACGAGCAGTACTTC
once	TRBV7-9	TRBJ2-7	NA	CASSNRAPYEQYF	TGTGCCAGCAGCAACAGGGCCCCCTACGAGCAGTACTTC
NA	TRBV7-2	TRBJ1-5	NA	CASSLNREWQPQHF	TGTGCCAGCAGCTTAAACAGGGAGTGGCAGCCCCAGCATTTT
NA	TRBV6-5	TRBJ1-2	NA	CASRHRIANYGYTF	TGTGCCAGCAGACACAGGATAGCTAACTATGGCTACACCTTC
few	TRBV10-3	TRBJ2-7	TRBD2	CAIRGAGTSGYEQYF	TGTGCCATCAGGGGGGCCGGGACTAGCGGCTACGAGCAGTACTTC
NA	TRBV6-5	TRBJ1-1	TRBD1	CASSYRTGGTEAFF	TGTGCCAGCAGTTATAGGACAGGGGGCACTGAAGCTTTCTTT
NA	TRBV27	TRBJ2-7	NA	CASSPSTTAAYEQYF	TGTGCCAGCAGTCCCTCGACGACGGCTGCCTACGAGCAGTACTTC
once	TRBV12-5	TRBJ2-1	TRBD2	CASGLGRLAGGSSPYNEQFF	TGTGCTAGTGGTTTGGGTCGACTAGCGGGAGGGAGTAGTCCCTACAATGAGCAGTTCTTC
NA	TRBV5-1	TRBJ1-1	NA	CASSTYPLNTEAFF	TGCGCCAGCAGCACCTACCCCCTGAACACTGAAGCTTTCTTT
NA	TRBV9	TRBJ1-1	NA	CASSPRPSPSTEAFF	TGTGCCAGCAGCCCCCGCCCGTCCCCGAGCACTGAAGCTTTCTTT
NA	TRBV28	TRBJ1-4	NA	CASSFRTPDKLFF	TGTGCCAGCAGTTTTAGGACTCCGGACAAACTGTTTTTT
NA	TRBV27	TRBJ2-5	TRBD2	CASSLAAGGQETQYF	TGTGCCAGCAGTTTAGCGGCGGGAGGGCAGGAGACCCAGTACTTC
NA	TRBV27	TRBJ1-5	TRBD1	CASSLGPDRENQPQHF	TGTGCCAGCAGTTTGGGTCCGGACAGGGAGAATCAGCCCCAGCATTTT
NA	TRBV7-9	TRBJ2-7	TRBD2	CASRAGGNEQYF	TGTGCCAGCAGAGCGGGAGGGAACGAGCAGTACTTC
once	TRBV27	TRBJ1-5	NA	CASSLFGSNQPQHF	TGTGCCAGCAGTTTATTCGGTAGCAATCAGCCCCAGCATTTT
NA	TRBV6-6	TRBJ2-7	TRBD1	CASNRDSSHEQYF	TGTGCCAGTAACCGGGACAGCTCCCACGAGCAGTACTTC
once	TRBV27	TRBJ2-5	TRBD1	CASSFQGQGEETQYF	TGTGCCAGCAGTTTCCAAGGACAGGGCGAAGAGACCCAGTACTTC
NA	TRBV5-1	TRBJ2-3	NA	CASSLSTDTQYF	TGCGCCAGCAGCCTTAGCACAGATACGCAGTATTTT
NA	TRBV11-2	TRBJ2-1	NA	CASSFGRGYNEQFF	TGTGCCAGCAGCTTCGGCAGAGGTTACAATGAGCAGTTCTTC
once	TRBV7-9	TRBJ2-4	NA	CASSPGSEKEENIQYF	TGTGCCAGCAGCCCCGGGTCGGAGAAAGAAGAAAACATTCAGTACTTC
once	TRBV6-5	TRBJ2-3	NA	CASSTEGSSTDTQYF	TGTGCCAGCAGTACGGAAGGGTCTAGCACAGATACGCAGTATTTT
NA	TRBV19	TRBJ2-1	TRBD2	CASSILAGRDNEQFF	TGTGCCAGTAGTATCCTAGCGGGAAGGGACAATGAGCAGTTCTTC
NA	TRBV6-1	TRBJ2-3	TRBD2	CASSGTSGRTDTQYF	TGTGCCAGCAGTGGGACTAGCGGGAGGACAGATACGCAGTATTTT
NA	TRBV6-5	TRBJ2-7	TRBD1	CASSAGTGALGEQYF	TGTGCCAGCAGCGCCGGGACAGGGGCTTTGGGAGAGCAGTACTTC
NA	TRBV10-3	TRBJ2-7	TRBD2	CAVSGSEAIGRSPYEQYF	TGTGCCGTCTCCGGGTCCGAGGCGATCGGGAGGTCCCCCTACGAGCAGTACTTC
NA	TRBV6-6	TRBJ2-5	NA	CASSYASPQETQYF	TGTGCCAGCAGTTACGCCAGTCCACAAGAGACCCAGTACTTC
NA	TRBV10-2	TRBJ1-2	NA	CASSEFRYQGYTF	TGCGCCAGCAGTGAGTTTAGGTATCAGGGCTACACCTTC
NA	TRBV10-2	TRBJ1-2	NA	CASSEIDWGYTF	TGCGCCAGCAGTGAGATCGATTGGGGCTACACCTTC
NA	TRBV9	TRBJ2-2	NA	CASSVAEGQGESGELFF	TGTGCCAGCAGCGTAGCGGAGGGGCAGGGGGAATCCGGGGAGCTGTTTTTT
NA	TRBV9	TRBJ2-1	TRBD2	CASSVSSGGYNEQFF	TGTGCCAGCAGCGTAAGCAGCGGGGGGTACAATGAGCAGTTCTTC
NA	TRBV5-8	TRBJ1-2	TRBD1	CASSFGTGGYTF	TGTGCCAGCAGCTTCGGGACAGGTGGCTACACCTTC
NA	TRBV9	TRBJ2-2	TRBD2	CASSVGGGHGELFF	TGTGCCAGCAGCGTAGGCGGGGGTCACGGGGAGCTGTTTTTT
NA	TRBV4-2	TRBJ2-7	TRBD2	CASSPWTSGAYEQYF	TGTGCCAGCAGCCCGTGGACTAGCGGGGCATACGAGCAGTACTTC
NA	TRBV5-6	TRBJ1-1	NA	CASSLTRGTEAFF	TGTGCCAGCAGCTTGACCCGAGGGACTGAAGCTTTCTTT
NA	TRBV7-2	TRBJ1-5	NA	CASSHGGPQHF	TGTGCCAGCAGCCACGGTGGGCCCCAGCATTTT
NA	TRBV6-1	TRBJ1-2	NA	CASSPDDRYYGYTF	TGTGCCAGCAGTCCAGACGACAGGTACTATGGCTACACCTTC
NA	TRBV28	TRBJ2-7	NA	CASSFVSQGAYEQYF	TGTGCCAGCAGTTTTGTCTCACAGGGCGCCTACGAGCAGTACTTC
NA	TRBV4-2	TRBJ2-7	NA	CASSQEGSSAYEQYF	TGTGCCAGCAGCCAAGAGGGTAGCAGCGCCTACGAGCAGTACTTC